What follows are 7 T cell receptor beta chains derived from one specimen sequenced in a study of read filtering for tumor transcriptome and immune sequencing. From roughly 390 ng of RNA, a library with molecular barcoded alpha/delta and beta/gamma adaptors was made. MiXCR, applied by TCRdb to the reads, yields one record per CDR3 protein. The sample holds 62,000 or so distinct CDR3 sequences; around 13% are singletons and the top ten take about 42%. The sequenced sample consisted of a population of CD138-negative cells sorted from bone marrow. Receptors originate from a donor older than 35 with multiple myeloma.

This clonotype showed up just a few times. The genes are TRBV6-2 or TRBV6-3 and TRBJ2-3; D is ambiguous. This CDR3 spans 15 amino acids. Germline-derived CDR1 and CDR2 are MNHEY and SVGEGT. Trimming left V 2 bases short and J 0 bases short, with 9 bases between. CDR3 sequence: CASSYVGRSTDTQYF. The CDR3 DNA is TGTGCCAGCAGTTACGTGGGAAGAAGCACAGATACGCAGTATTTT.

Points on this clonotype: A far larger clone is only one base removed, so a read error is likely. The chain joins TRBV7-8 to TRBJ1-5; a possible D gene is TRBD1 (5 bases). Germline V gene lookup returns CDR1 SGHVS and CDR2 FQNEAQ. The CDR3 length is 16 residues. CDR3 sequence reads: CASSSGGDPSDQPQHF. The CDR3 nucleotides read TGTGCCAGCAGCTCCGGGGGGGATCCTAGCGATCAGCCCCAGCATTTT.

This clonotype was counted at least ten times. This chain joins TRBV12-3 or TRBV12-4 and TRBJ2-4; D unresolved. The CDR3 has 11 amino acids. The ends were cut back, 6 bases at V and 7 bases at J, with 7 bases in the middle. The CDR3 coding sequence is TGTGCCAGCAGCACCTTGAACATTCAGTACTTC. Protein product: CASSTLNIQYF.

This clonotype was detected many times. The rearrangement uses TRBV29-1 and TRBJ1-4; a possible D gene is TRBD1 (5 bases). V was clipped by 5 bases and J by 3 bases, with 16 bases between them. This CDR3 has 15 amino acids. Germline lookup yields CDR1 SQVTM and CDR2 ANQGSEA. The CDR3 loop is CSVSPGRGANEKLFF. The CDR3 DNA reads as TGCAGCGTTTCCCCAGGGAGAGGGGCTAATGAAAAACTGTTTTTT.

As to this clonotype: This sequence may be a read error, since a much larger clone differs from it by one base. The chain recombines TRBV6-6 with TRBJ2-3; 7 bases match TRBD2. CDR1 MNHNY and CDR2 SVGAGI come from the germline V gene (reference sequence). Trimming cost V 2 bases and J 2 bases; bases outside gene matches: 4. The CDR3 totals 15 residues. This CDR3 reads CASSYPGTNTDTQYF. CDR3 nucleotides: TGTGCCAGCAGTTACCCAGGGACTAACACAGATACGCAGTATTTT.

In its sample, this clonotype was seen many times. The genes are TRBV11-3 and TRBJ2-7; 7 positions agree with TRBD2. This CDR3 spans 16 amino acids. V was pared by 1 base and J by 5 bases, with 11 bases of the junction left unmatched. From germline, CDR1 is SGHNT and CDR2 YENEEA. DNA for the CDR3: TGTGCCAGCAGCTTAGGTCCAATCCGGGGAGGGGACGAGCAGTACTTC. Residues: CASSLGPIRGGDEQYF.

The V and J genes are TRBV19 and TRBJ2-2; D possibly matches TRBD1 or TRBD2 (6 bases each). Trimming shortened V by 2 bases and J by 1 base, and 11 bases separated the two germline ends. The CDR3 loop spans 16 amino acids. CDR1 is LNHDA, CDR2 SQIVND, per germline (reference sequence). CDR3 sequence reads: CASSIWGAQNTGELFF. DNA for the CDR3: TGTGCCAGTAGTATATGGGGGGCGCAGAACACCGGGGAGCTGTTTTTT.